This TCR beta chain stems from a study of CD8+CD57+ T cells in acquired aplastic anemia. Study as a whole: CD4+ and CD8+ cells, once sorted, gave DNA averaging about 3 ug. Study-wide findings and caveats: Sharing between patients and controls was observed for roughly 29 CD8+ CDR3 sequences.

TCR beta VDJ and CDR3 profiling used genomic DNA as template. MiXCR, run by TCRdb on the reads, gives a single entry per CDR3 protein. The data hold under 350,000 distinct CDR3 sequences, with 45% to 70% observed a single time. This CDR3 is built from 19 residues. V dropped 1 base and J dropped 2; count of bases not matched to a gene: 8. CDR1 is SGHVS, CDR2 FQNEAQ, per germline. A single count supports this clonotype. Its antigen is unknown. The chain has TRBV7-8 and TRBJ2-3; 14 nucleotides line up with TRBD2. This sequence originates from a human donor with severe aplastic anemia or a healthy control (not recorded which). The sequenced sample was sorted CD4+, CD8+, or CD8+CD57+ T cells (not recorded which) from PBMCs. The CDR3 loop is CASSLGRRLAGGYTDTQYF. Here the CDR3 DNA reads TGTGCCAGCAGCTTAGGTCGTCGACTAGCGGGGGGGTACACAGATACGCAGTATTTT.